The sequence of this TCR beta chain was determined in a study of response to subunit inactivated influenza vaccine. At least ten counts were recorded for this clonotype. This CDR3 has 15 amino acids. V dropped 0 bases and J dropped 2; count of bases not matched to a gene: 2. CDR1 MDHEN and CDR2 SYDVKM come from the germline V gene. MiXCR, applied by TCRdb to the RT-PCR reads, yields one record per CDR3 protein. Seen here are 550,000 to 600,000 distinct CDR3 sequences, 12% observed once, and the top ten hold roughly 10%. This sequence was found in a man over 45 who received an inactivated influenza vaccine. This sample comprised PBMCs from blood, obtained on the day of vaccination. The chain links TRBV28 to TRBJ1-2, with 8 bases matching TRBD1. CDR3 nucleotides: TGTGCCAGCAGTTTATGGACAGGGGCAAACTATGGCTACACCTTC. As protein: CASSLWTGANYGYTF.